Below are 26 T cell receptor beta chains sequenced from a single sample in a study of T cell responses to AZD1222 COVID-19 vaccine. Generated by immunoSEQ multiplex PCR, the TCRdb table keeps only in-frame clones and is missing some. Here the sample spans 100,000 to 150,000 clones, approximately 90% being singletons. The sample consisted of peripheral blood, taken 28 days after the second AZD1222 dose. These receptors were obtained from an adult who received the AZD1222 COVID-19 vaccine.

The chain has TRBV7-9 and TRBJ2-7, with D possibly being TRBD1 (7 bases). Looked up from germline, CDR1 is SEHNR and CDR2 is FQNEAQ (reference sequence). The V gene lost 7 bases and the J gene lost 4 bases, with 11 bases spanning the gap. The CDR3 is 12 residues long. The CDR3 DNA reads as TGTGCCAGCACAGGGGGGCGATACGAGCAGTACTTC. This gives the protein CASTGGRYEQYF.

This clone was seen just once. The V and J genes are TRBV2 and TRBJ2-5; D may be TRBD2 (5 bases). V shed 6 bases and J shed 2 bases, with 16 bases lying between them. CDR1 SNHLY and CDR2 FYNNEI come from the germline V gene. The CDR3 covers 15 residues. This chain's CDR3 is CASRPERVKQETQYF. The CDR3 DNA reads TGTGCCAGCAGGCCCGAGAGGGTTAAACAAGAGACCCAGTACTTC.

This chain links TRBV20-1 with TRBJ2-6; D is perhaps TRBD1 (5 bases). Germline CDR1 and CDR2: DFQATT and SNEGSKA (reference sequence). V was pared by 3 bases and J by 1 base, with 13 bases between. The length of the CDR3 is 16 residues. DNA of the CDR3: TGCAGTGCTAGTAGTATAAGGGGATCTGGGGCCAACGTCCTGACTTTC. This sequence encodes CSASSIRGSGANVLTF.

This chain uses TRBV11-2 with TRBJ1-1, with 7 nucleotides matching TRBD1. Germline assignment: CDR1 SGHAT and CDR2 FQNNGV. CDR3 length: 13 residues. The junction had 7 bases not matched to a gene; V was cut back by 7 bases and J by 5 bases. The CDR3 spells CASTRQGGTEAFF. The DNA of the CDR3 is TGTGCCAGCACCAGGCAGGGGGGGACTGAAGCTTTCTTT.

This chain links TRBV18 with TRBJ2-1; D uncertain. CDR1 and CDR2 (germline): KGHSH, LQKENI. V shed 3 bases and J shed 7 bases, with 19 bases lying between them. This CDR3 region has 16 residues. CDR3 loop: CASSPMTPSIENEQFF. CDR3 DNA: TGTGCCAGCTCACCCATGACTCCATCGATAGAGAATGAGCAGTTCTTC.

The V gene is TRBV7-9, the J gene TRBJ2-2; no firm D call. V lost 8 bases, J lost 6 bases, and 10 bases lay in between. The CDR3 extends over 12 amino acids. The germline V gene encodes CDR1 SEHNR and CDR2 FQNEAQ (reference sequence). For the CDR3, the DNA is TGTGCCAGCGGTCCAGGAGCCGGGGAGCTGTTTTTT. It yields the protein CASGPGAGELFF.

V gene TRBV6-1 combines with J gene TRBJ1-1; D gene ambiguous. The germline V gene has CDR1 MNHNS and CDR2 SASEGT. This CDR3 has 15 residues. V shed 0 bases and J shed 5 bases, with 13 bases lying between them. This CDR3 is CASSEAATFGTEAFF. The CDR3 region has the DNA TGTGCCAGCAGTGAAGCGGCTACTTTCGGTACTGAAGCTTTCTTT.

The chain employs TRBV15 and TRBJ2-6; D not certain. This CDR3 region has 16 residues. The V gene lost 1 base and the J gene lost 4 bases, with 11 bases spanning the gap. Germline CDR1 reads LNHNV; CDR2 reads YYDKDF (reference sequence). This chain's CDR3 is CATSRGKGSGANVLTF. Written as DNA, the CDR3 is TGTGCCACCAGCAGAGGAAAAGGGTCCGGGGCCAACGTCCTGACTTTC.

The chain recombines TRBV28 with TRBJ1-6; D is unresolved. Germline CDR1 MDHEN, CDR2 SYDVKM. The length of the CDR3 is 13 residues. V lost 1 base to trimming and J lost 7 bases, with 5 bases between them. CDR3 nucleotide sequence: TGTGCCAGCAGTTTATCGAGCAATTCACCCCTCCACTTT. Protein product: CASSLSSNSPLHF.

The chain uses TRBV29-1 and TRBJ1-1; D may be TRBD1 (6 bases). The germline gives CDR1 SQVTM, CDR2 ANQGSEA. The germline V and J ends were trimmed by 8 bases and 3 bases, with 16 bases remaining between them. The CDR3 loop spans 13 amino acids. The CDR3 nucleotides are TGCAGCACGGCAGGGGCCCTATACACTGAAGCTTTCTTT. It yields the protein CSTAGALYTEAFF.

The chain combines TRBV10-3 with TRBJ1-2, with D hard to call. V dropped 3 bases and J dropped 7 bases, with 15 bases sitting between them. The germline V gene has CDR1 ENHRY and CDR2 SYGVKD. The CDR3 contains 14 residues. Here the CDR3 DNA reads TGTGCCATCAGTGACCGCGGGCCGGGAAGTGGCTACACCTTC. It specifies CAISDRGPGSGYTF.

Only one count was recorded for this clone. V is TRBV9 and J is TRBJ2-3; 12 bases fit TRBD1. Germline CDR1 reads SGDLS; CDR2 reads YYNGEE. CDR3 length: 16 residues. The junction had 8 bases not matched to a gene; V was cut back by 3 bases and J by 6 bases. DNA of the CDR3: TGTGCCAGCAGCGCTAGGTTGGGACAGGGGGCTGATACGCAGTATTTT. Amino acid sequence: CASSARLGQGADTQYF.

V gene TRBV12-5 combines with J gene TRBJ2-1, with D possibly being TRBD2 (5 bases). This CDR3 comprises 13 residues. The V end lost 7 bases, the J end lost 0 bases, and 7 bases lay between the germline ends. Germline V gene sequence: CDR1 LGHNT, CDR2 FRNRAP. CDR3 coding DNA: TGTGCTAGTGCTAGCTTCTCCTACAATGAGCAGTTCTTC. Protein sequence: CASASFSYNEQFF.

The V and J genes are TRBV5-6 and TRBJ1-4; 8 bases match TRBD1. CDR3 length: 15 amino acids. The ends lost 3 bases at V and 4 bases at J; junction bases unmatched: 5. Germline loops: CDR1 SGHDT, CDR2 YYEEEE. This CDR3 reads CASSSPGQDNEKLFF. CDR3 nucleotides: TGTGCCAGCAGCTCACCGGGACAGGATAATGAAAAACTGTTTTTT.

The chain employs TRBV3-1 (or the pseudogene TRBV3-2) and TRBJ1-2, with D possibly matching TRBD1 (5 bases). Germline-derived CDR1 and CDR2 are LGHDT and YNNKEL (reference sequence). The CDR3 is 14 amino acids. V lost 4 bases and J 2 bases, leaving 11 bases between the germline ends. CDR3 in amino acids: CASSPIRQNYGYTF. CDR3 bases: TGTGCCAGCAGCCCGATTCGACAGAACTATGGCTACACCTTC.

The chain recombines TRBV3-1 (or the pseudogene TRBV3-2) with TRBJ1-1; 11 positions agree with TRBD1. V lost 2 bases to trimming and J lost 6 bases; unmatched junction nucleotides: 5. CDR3 size: 15 residues. Germline CDR1 is LGHDT and CDR2 is YNNKEL (reference sequence). The DNA for the CDR3 is TGTGCCAGCAGCCAACCGGACAGGGGGCTCGCTGAAGCTTTCTTT. This sequence encodes CASSQPDRGLAEAFF.

V and J are TRBV3-1 (or the pseudogene TRBV3-2) and TRBJ1-1; the D is unclear. Germline-derived CDR1 and CDR2 are LGHDT and YNNKEL (reference sequence). Trimming stripped 0 bases from V and 6 bases from J, with 8 bases between. The CDR3 totals 13 residues. Written as DNA, the CDR3 is TGTGCCAGCAGCCAAGAGCCTTTCGCTGAAGCTTTCTTT. Residues: CASSQEPFAEAFF.

This chain's CDR3 is CASSSKRGDNEQFF. CDR3 sequence (DNA): TGTGCCAGCAGCTCCAAGCGGGGAGACAATGAGCAGTTCTTC. V gene TRBV5-4 combines with J gene TRBJ2-1, with 7 bases identical to TRBD2. In germline, CDR1 is SGHNT, CDR2 YYREEE (reference sequence). The CDR3 covers 14 residues. Trimming at V came to 3 bases and at J to 5 bases, leaving 5 bases not matched to a gene.

This chain connects TRBV5-5 to TRBJ2-4; 8 bases are shared with TRBD1. Trimming removed 3 bases from V and 6 bases from J; junction bases left unmatched: 8. From germline, CDR1 is SGHKS and CDR2 YYEKEE (reference sequence). The CDR3 runs 15 residues. CDR3 nucleotide sequence: TGTGCCAGCAGCTGGGACAGGTCGGGCGGAAACATTCAGTACTTC. It encodes CASSWDRSGGNIQYF.

The rearrangement links TRBV12-3 or TRBV12-4 to TRBJ1-1; D not certain. Trimming shortened V by 2 bases and J by 1 base, and 5 bases separated the two germline ends. CDR3 size: 13 residues. CDR3 protein: CASSLNPNTEAFF. The CDR3 DNA is TGTGCCAGCAGTTTAAACCCGAACACTGAAGCTTTCTTT.

This chain links TRBV5-6 with TRBJ2-5; 9 bases map to TRBD2. V trimming: 3 bases; J trimming: 1 base; junction bases outside the gene matches: 4. Germline assignment: CDR1 SGHDT and CDR2 YYEEEE. The CDR3 length is 15 residues. The CDR3 spells CASSSLAGVQETQYF. The CDR3 bases are TGTGCCAGCAGCTCTTTAGCGGGGGTCCAAGAGACCCAGTACTTC.

Here the CDR3 DNA reads TGTGCCAGCAGCGCCACAAGCGAGACAAGGAACACTGAAGCTTTCTTT. Translating gives CASSATSETRNTEAFF. The chain employs TRBV9 and TRBJ1-1; D gene unclear. The V end was cut by 3 bases, the J end by 1 base, with 16 bases between. CDR3 length: 16 residues. CDR1 and CDR2 from the germline V gene are SGDLS and YYNGEE. The whole variable domain, filled in from reference TRBV9 and TRBJ1-1, reads DSGVTQTPKHLITATGQRVTLRCSPRSGDLSVYWYQQSLDQGLQFLIQYYNGEERAKGNILERFSAQQFPDLHSELNLSSLELGDSALYFCASSATSETRNTEAFFGQGTRLTVV.

The V call is TRBV19, the J call TRBJ1-6; no clear D gene. CDR3 length: 15 amino acids. V shed 7 bases and J shed 7 bases, with 17 bases lying between them. CDR1 is LNHDA and CDR2 is SQIVND in the germline V gene (reference sequence). Here the CDR3 reads CASNDAGPRNSPLHF. CDR3 nucleotides: TGTGCCAGTAACGATGCCGGGCCCCGGAATTCACCCCTCCACTTT.

V and J are TRBV15 and TRBJ1-4, with 8 bases matching TRBD1. The CDR3 has 17 residues. The germline CDR1 and CDR2 sequences are LNHNV and YYDKDF (reference sequence). V shed 4 bases and J 8 bases; nucleotides not matched to a gene: 15. The CDR3 DNA is TGTGCCACCAGCATATCATTGCAGGGGGCGAGTAGGGAAAAACTGTTTTTT. Its protein product is CATSISLQGASREKLFF.

This chain links TRBV2 with TRBJ1-2; 7 positions agree with TRBD1. V was pared by 2 bases and J by 4 bases, with 7 bases of the junction left unmatched. CDR1 is SNHLY and CDR2 is FYNNEI in the germline V gene. This CDR3 region has 15 residues. The CDR3 nucleotides are TGTGCCAGCAGTGAATCGGGACAGCCTTCCTATGGCTACACCTTC. Its protein is CASSESGQPSYGYTF.

CDR3 nucleotides: TGTGCCAGCAGGACTAGCGGGGGGCCCCGAGAGACCCAGTACTTC. This sequence encodes CASRTSGGPRETQYF. The rearrangement uses TRBV27 and TRBJ2-5; 13 bases align to TRBD2. With 6 bases clipped from V and 4 bases from J, the junction kept 5 bases outside the gene matches. Germline V gene data show CDR1 as MNHEY and CDR2 as SMNVEV (reference sequence). This CDR3 has 15 amino acids.